The sequence of this TCR beta chain was determined in a study of T cells in Graves' hyperthyroidism and ophthalmopathy. TCR beta CDR3 regions were amplified from RNA transcripts. In the first-round RT-PCR of the TCR CDR3, the HTBI primer set was used. TCRdb fed the multiplex PCR reads into MiXCR, producing one record per CDR3 protein. In the table there are 450,000 to 500,000 distinct CDR3 sequences, 22% of which are singletons. Ophthalmopathy patients all had a Clinical Activity Score of at least 3, a NOSPECS grade of at least 4 and disease under 3 months old. Patients with uncontrolled infections, other autoimmune diseases, pregnancy or lactation were excluded. Roughly 10 ml of fresh peripheral blood supplied the PBMCs. This clonotype was picked up a small number of times. What it recognizes is unknown. This CDR3 spans 12 amino acids. Germline lookup yields CDR1 DFQATT and CDR2 SNEGSKA (reference sequence).

Findings of the study overall: Most thyroid clonotypes that were expanded above 0.001 also turned up in blood.

The sample consisted of blood. The receptor comes from a woman between 65 and 79 years old with Graves' ophthalmopathy. This chain joins TRBV20-1 and TRBJ1-1; possible D gene TRBD1, 5 bases. CDR3 nucleotides: TGCAGCTCCCAGGGTGGGAACACTGAAGCTTTCTTT. Translated, it gives CSSQGGNTEAFF.